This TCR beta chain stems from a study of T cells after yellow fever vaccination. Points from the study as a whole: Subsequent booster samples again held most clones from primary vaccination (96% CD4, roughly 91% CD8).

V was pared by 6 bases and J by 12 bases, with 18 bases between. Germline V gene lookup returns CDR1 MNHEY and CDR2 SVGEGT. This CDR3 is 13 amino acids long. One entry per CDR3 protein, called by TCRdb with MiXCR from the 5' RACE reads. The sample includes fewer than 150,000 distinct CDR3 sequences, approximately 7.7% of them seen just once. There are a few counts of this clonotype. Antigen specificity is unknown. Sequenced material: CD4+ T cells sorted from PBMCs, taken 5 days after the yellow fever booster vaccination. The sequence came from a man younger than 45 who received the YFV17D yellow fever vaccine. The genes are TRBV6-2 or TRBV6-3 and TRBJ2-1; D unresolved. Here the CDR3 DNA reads TGTGCCAGCAGATCCCAAAGAACATTAGGGCAGTTCTTC. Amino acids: CASRSQRTLGQFF.